This T cell receptor (beta chain) was retrieved from a study of T cell responses to AZD1222 COVID-19 vaccine. Study-level background: Doses given second, at about 4 or about 12 weeks, were pooled.

The study's findings and limits: Baseline serology detected seropositivity in only a handful of AZD1222 recipients. Donor demographics were predominantly white British with a female majority; clonal diversity may be underestimated.

A word on this clone: Its target is unknown.

TCRdb keeps only in-frame clones here, not all; method: immunoSEQ multiplex PCR. The sample carries some 100,000 clones, 92% recorded once. Germline V gene data show CDR1 as MNHEY and CDR2 as SVGAGI. Unmatched junction bases numbered 13, after V lost 7 bases and J lost 10 bases. The length of the CDR3 is 14 residues. The gene calls are TRBV6-5 and TRBJ2-1; 7 bases agree with TRBD2. Specimen: peripheral blood, collected on day 0 of AZD1222 vaccination. The receptor comes from an adult in good health. Here the CDR3 DNA reads TGTGCCAGCATGGGCGGGAGAGCCTCCAACGAGCAGTTCTTC. Protein product: CASMGGRASNEQFF.